By share of the sample, the clone carrying this T cell receptor beta chain is medium-sized. Its antigen is not known. This sample is drawn from a study of cytomegalovirus exposure and HLA in healthy donors. Primers: 60 Vbeta forward and 13 Jbeta reverse. Assay used: immunoSEQ multiplex PCR; TCRdb lists only in-frame clones, some missing. The table includes some 40,000 clones, about half detected once. Study-wide findings and caveats: In a later analysis, TCR beta V- and J-gene trimming was associated with a missense DCLRE1C variant. Later on, an analysis showed TCR association rates differing by HLA locus, with DRB1 the most and HLA-C the fewest. Listed as cytomegalovirus-associated were 164 TCR beta chains.

Losses at the gene ends were 6 bases for V and 6 bases for J; bases not matched to a gene: 8. The CDR3 is 15 residues long. Looked up from germline, CDR1 is LNHDA and CDR2 is SQIVND (reference sequence). This rearrangement joins TRBV19 to TRBJ1-5; TRBD1 aligns across 10 bases. Material: PBMCs. The sequence was obtained from a woman in her thirties or forties in good health and CMV-seropositive. Here the CDR3 DNA reads TGTGCCAGTAGCCTAGTGACAGGGGGCTTTCAGCCCCAGCATTTT. Its protein product is CASSLVTGGFQPQHF.